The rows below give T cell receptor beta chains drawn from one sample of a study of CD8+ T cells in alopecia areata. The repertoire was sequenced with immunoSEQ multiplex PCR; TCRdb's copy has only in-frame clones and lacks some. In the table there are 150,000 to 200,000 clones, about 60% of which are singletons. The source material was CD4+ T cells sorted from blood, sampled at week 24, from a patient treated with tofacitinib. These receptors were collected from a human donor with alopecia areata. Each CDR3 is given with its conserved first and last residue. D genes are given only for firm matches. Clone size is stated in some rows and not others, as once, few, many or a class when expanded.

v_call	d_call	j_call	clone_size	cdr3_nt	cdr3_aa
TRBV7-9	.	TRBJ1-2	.	TGTGCCAGCAGCTTTCTCCTCCCGCTAGTAGGGCCGGACTATGGCTACACCTTC	CASSFLLPLVGPDYGYTF
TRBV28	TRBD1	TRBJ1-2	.	TGTGCCAGCAGTTTATCCCCAACAGGGGATGGCTACACCTTC	CASSLSPTGDGYTF
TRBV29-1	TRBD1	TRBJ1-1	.	TGCAGCGCGGACAGGGATTTCACTGAAGCTTTCTTT	CSADRDFTEAFF
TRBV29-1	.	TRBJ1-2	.	TGCAGCGGTACAACGTCTAATGGCTACACCTTC	CSGTTSNGYTF
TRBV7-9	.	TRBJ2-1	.	TGTGCCAGCAGCTTACCTCTTTCCCGCTACAATGAGCAGTTCTTC	CASSLPLSRYNEQFF
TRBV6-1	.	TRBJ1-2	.	TGTGCCAGCAGTGAAGCCGGTCCCCGCTATGGCTACACCTTC	CASSEAGPRYGYTF
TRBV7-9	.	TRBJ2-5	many	TGTGCCAGCAGCCCGTCCCTTGGGAAAGAGACCCAGTACTTC	CASSPSLGKETQYF
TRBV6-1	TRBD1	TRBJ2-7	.	TGTGCCAGCAGTGACCCCAAAGGGACAGGGGGCGAAGAGCAGTACTTC	CASSDPKGTGGEEQYF
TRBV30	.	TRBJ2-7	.	TGTGCCTGGAGAGCCGACGGCTGGGGCGAGCAGTACTTC	CAWRADGWGEQYF
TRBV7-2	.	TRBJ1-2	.	TGTGCCAGCAGCCTACAATCGAACTATGGCTACACCTTC	CASSLQSNYGYTF
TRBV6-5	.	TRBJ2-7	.	TGTGCCAGCAGTTACTCCCCGGACATCTACGAGCAGTACTTC	CASSYSPDIYEQYF
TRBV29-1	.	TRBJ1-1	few	TGCAGCGTTCATCCCGGCAGAGTGAACACTGAAGCTTTCTTT	CSVHPGRVNTEAFF
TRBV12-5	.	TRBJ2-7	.	TGTGCTAGTGGTTTGGTGACTCCTCTACCACGCTACGAGCAGTACTTC	CASGLVTPLPRYEQYF
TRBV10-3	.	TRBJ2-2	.	TGTGCCATCAGTGATAAGGATCCCGGGGAGCTGTTTTTT	CAISDKDPGELFF
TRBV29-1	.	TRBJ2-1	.	TGCAGCGGGGGGAAAAACCACAATGAGCAGTTCTTC	CSGGKNHNEQFF
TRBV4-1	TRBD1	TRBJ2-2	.	TGCGCCAGCAATGCTCGGACAGGGGATTCCGGGGAGCTGTTTTTT	CASNARTGDSGELFF
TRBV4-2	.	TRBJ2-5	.	TGTGCCAGCAGCCAAGATGGGTCCGGAGAGACCCAGTACTTC	CASSQDGSGETQYF
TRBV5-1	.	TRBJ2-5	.	TGTGCCAGCAGCTTGTCGCCGAAAGAAAGGGAGACCCAGTACTTC	CASSLSPKERETQYF
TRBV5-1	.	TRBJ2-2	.	TGCGCCAGCAGCTTTGCAGCGAACACCGGGGAGCTGTTTTTT	CASSFAANTGELFF
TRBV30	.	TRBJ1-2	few	TGTGCCTGGAGTGTCACGTTACAGTCGAGCGGCTACACCTTC	CAWSVTLQSSGYTF
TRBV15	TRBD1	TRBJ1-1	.	TGTGCCACCAGCAGGGACAGGGCGGGCACTGAAGCTTTCTTT	CATSRDRAGTEAFF
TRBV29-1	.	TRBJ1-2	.	TGCAGCGTTGGGGGAGACTACACCTTC	CSVGGDYTF